The 27 T cell receptor beta chains in this list originate from one sample, sequenced in a study of post-analysis software for immune sequencing data. Study-wide findings and caveats: Controls showed lower frequencies than patients for five or six TRBV segments, and TRBV5-6, TRBV5-1 and TRBV20-1 were among these.

These receptors have no identified antigens. Unique molecular identifiers had been added to the TCR beta cDNA libraries. TCRdb reanalysed the PCR reads using MiXCR and keeps one entry per CDR3 protein. Here the sample spans about 200,000 distinct CDR3 sequences, approximately 30% being singletons. The sequencing sample was made of blood. These receptors were taken from a girl younger than 18 with multiple sclerosis.

CDR3 in amino acids: CASSPRGASYNEQFF. The CDR3 coding sequence is TGCGCCAGCAGCCCCAGGGGGGCGTCCTACAATGAGCAGTTCTTC. This chain links TRBV5-1 with TRBJ2-1; tentatively, D is TRBD1 (7 bases). V lost 4 bases, J lost 1 base, and 12 bases lay in between. This CDR3 region has 15 residues. In germline, CDR1 is SGHRS, CDR2 YFSETQ.

The chain has TRBV12-3 or TRBV12-4 and TRBJ1-5; no firm D call. Trimming removed 6 bases from V and 5 bases from J, with 17 bases in between. This CDR3 has 15 residues. The DNA of the CDR3 is TGTGCCAGCAGCCCCCGTCTAGGTGGGCATCAGCCCCAGCATTTT. This encodes CASSPRLGGHQPQHF.

There are many counts of this clonotype. This chain uses TRBV20-1 with TRBJ2-1, with no clear D. Trimming shortened V by 0 bases and J by 1 base, and 10 bases separated the two germline ends. Per the germline V gene, CDR1 is DFQATT and CDR2 is SNEGSKA (reference sequence). The CDR3 has 15 amino acids. CDR3: CSARDDRYSYNEQFF. The CDR3 DNA reads as TGCAGTGCTAGAGATGACCGGTATTCCTACAATGAGCAGTTCTTC.

Ten or more counts support this clonotype. The gene calls are TRBV27 and TRBJ2-7; no clear D. The germline V gene encodes CDR1 MNHEY and CDR2 SMNVEV (reference sequence). The CDR3 has 14 residues. The ends were cut back, 6 bases at V and 2 bases at J, with 14 bases in the middle. The CDR3 protein is CASRGTQMTYEQYF. CDR3 DNA sequence: TGTGCCAGCAGGGGCACGCAAATGACCTACGAGCAGTACTTC.

The rearrangement links TRBV30 to TRBJ1-2; D is uncertain. The V end lost 4 bases, the J end lost 2 bases, and 8 bases lay between the germline ends. Looked up from germline, CDR1 is GTSNPN and CDR2 is SVGIG (reference sequence). The CDR3 has 12 residues. CDR3 in DNA: TGTGCCTGGATAGACAAAAACTATGGCTACACCTTC. Protein sequence: CAWIDKNYGYTF.

The table lists this clonotype with many counts. The V and J genes are TRBV7-9 and TRBJ1-2, with 7 bases lining up with TRBD1. The CDR3 consists of 12 residues. The J segment lost 8 bases and the V segment lost 11 bases, leaving 11 bases of the junction unmatched. Germline CDR1 and CDR2: SEHNR and FQNEAQ (reference sequence). The CDR3: CAGLRQGEGYTF. The CDR3 region has the DNA TGTGCCGGCTTGAGACAGGGCGAGGGCTACACCTTC.

V gene TRBV6-4 combines with J gene TRBJ2-5; 8 nucleotides agree with TRBD2. The junction had 6 bases not matched to a gene; V was cut back by 5 bases and J by 1 base. This CDR3 region has 15 residues. Germline V CDR1 and CDR2: MRHNA, SNTAGT. DNA of the CDR3: TGTGCCAGCAGTCCCGTAGCGGGGCCCCAAGAGACCCAGTACTTC. Protein product: CASSPVAGPQETQYF.

As regards this clonotype: The junction differs from germline at one of its ends, possibly a read error. The chain carries TRBV3-1 and TRBJ1-1, with 7 bases identical to TRBD1. From germline, CDR1 is LGHDT and CDR2 YNNKEL (reference sequence). There are 16 residues in the CDR3. The CDR3 spells CASSPMTGQGYPEAFF. CDR3 DNA: TGTGCCAGCAGCCCCATGACAGGGCAGGGATACCCTGAGGCTTTCTTT.

On this clonotype itself: One base away lies a much larger clone, so this may be a sequencing read error. V usage is TRBV11-2 and J usage is TRBJ2-1; maybe TRBD2 (6 bases). The CDR3 has 15 residues. CDR1 is SGHAT and CDR2 is FQNNGV in the germline V gene. CDR3 bases: TGTGCCGGCAGCTTAGGGAGGACACCGTACAATGAGCAGTTCTTC. This encodes CAGSLGRTPYNEQFF.

V and J are TRBV5-8 and TRBJ1-1; 7 positions match TRBD1. The CDR3 has 16 residues. CDR1 and CDR2 from the germline V gene are SGHTS and YDEGEE. V dropped 0 bases and J dropped 0; count of bases not matched to a gene: 5. This CDR3 reads CASSLAYRGLNTEAFF. In nucleotides, the CDR3 is TGTGCCAGCAGCTTGGCGTACAGGGGCTTGAACACTGAAGCTTTCTTT.

This clonotype has more than one count but fewer than ten. The gene calls are TRBV9 and TRBJ2-5; 10 bases line up with TRBD2. The ends lost 0 bases at V and 11 bases at J; junction bases unmatched: 10. This CDR3 is built from 15 residues. Germline V gene sequence: CDR1 SGDLS, CDR2 YYNGEE. The CDR3, as DNA: TGTGCCAGCAGCGTAGGAGGGACTAGCGTCAATGAGCAGTACTTC. Protein product: CASSVGGTSVNEQYF.

This clonotype was counted a single time. V and J are TRBV7-9 and TRBJ2-1, with TRBD2 identical over 7 bases. The J call may be mistaken, given a closer DNA end match to TRBJ2-7. Germline V gene lookup returns CDR1 SEHNR and CDR2 FQNEAQ (reference sequence). This CDR3 is built from 14 residues. The CDR3 reads CASSLGGSDYEQYF. The CDR3 DNA reads as TGTGCCAGCAGCTTAGGCGGGAGTGACTACGAGCAGTACTTC.

The chain recombines TRBV3-1 with TRBJ2-7; no clear D. V lost 1 base, J lost 3 bases, and 10 bases lay in between. Germline V gene sequence: CDR1 LGHDT, CDR2 YNNKEL (reference sequence). The CDR3 loop spans 14 amino acids. DNA for the CDR3: TGTGCCAGCAGCCAAGGGGCCGGCCTCTACGAGCAGTACTTC. It is translated as CASSQGAGLYEQYF.

The chain joins TRBV5-1 to TRBJ1-5, with D possibly TRBD1 on 5 matching bases. Germline values: CDR1 SGHRS, CDR2 YFSETQ. V dropped 0 bases and J dropped 6 bases, with 13 bases sitting between them. This CDR3 has 15 residues. CDR3 nucleotide sequence: TGCGCCAGCAGCTTGGTAGCGGGGCCCGGTCAGCCCCAGCATTTT. Its protein product is CASSLVAGPGQPQHF.

This clonotype was detected many times. The V call is TRBV19, the J call TRBJ1-2; D is unclear. CDR1 and CDR2 from the germline V gene are LNHDA and SQIVND (reference sequence). Trimming cost V 0 bases and J 1 base, with 3 bases left between them. CDR3 length: 13 amino acids. The CDR3 sequence is CASSIDYNYGYTF. The CDR3 DNA follows: TGTGCCAGTAGTATAGACTATAACTATGGCTACACCTTC.

The rearrangement links TRBV4-1 to TRBJ2-1; TRBD2 matches 8 bases. This CDR3 contains 17 residues. Germline CDR1 is MGHRA and CDR2 is YSYEKL. V was pared by 4 bases and J by 12 bases, with 20 bases of the junction left unmatched. The CDR3 sequence: CASSPGLAISPTWAQFF. The DNA of the CDR3 is TGCGCCAGCAGCCCCGGACTAGCCATTAGTCCAACATGGGCGCAGTTCTTC.

This sequence joins TRBV5-1 and TRBJ1-3; D possibly corresponds to TRBD1 (5 bases). The germline CDR1 and CDR2 sequences are SGHRS and YFSETQ. The V end was cut by 4 bases, the J end by 2 bases, with 10 bases between. The CDR3 totals 14 residues. The CDR3 DNA follows: TGCGCCAGCAGCGCAGGGTCCCCTGGAAACACCATATATTTT. Amino acid sequence: CASSAGSPGNTIYF.

The chain recombines TRBV9 with TRBJ1-2, with 8 bases that match TRBD1. The CDR3 loop spans 15 amino acids. Trimming cost V 3 bases and J 4 bases; bases outside gene matches: 8. CDR1 and CDR2 from the germline V gene are SGDLS and YYNGEE. The CDR3 nucleotides are TGTGCCAGCAGCGAGACAGGGGTGGCGGGCTATGGCTACACCTTC. Protein sequence: CASSETGVAGYGYTF.

This clonotype was counted between two and nine times. The chain couples TRBV20-1 to TRBJ1-5; tentative D call: TRBD1 (6 bases). V was cut by 5 bases and J by 4 bases, with 12 bases left in between. Looked up from germline, CDR1 is DFQATT and CDR2 is SNEGSKA (reference sequence). The CDR3 is made up of 13 amino acids. CDR3 sequence reads: CSALGHPNQPQHF. As DNA, the CDR3 is TGCAGTGCTTTGGGACACCCTAATCAGCCCCAGCATTTT.

This clonotype was observed many times. J is TRBJ2-1 and V is TRBV20-1; the D is unclear. Between the trimmed V and J ends, which lost 3 bases and 6 bases, there was a span of 3 bases. CDR3 size: 10 residues. Germline V gene lookup returns CDR1 DFQATT and CDR2 SNEGSKA (reference sequence). This CDR3 is CSASRNEQFF. CDR3 bases: TGCAGTGCTAGTCGCAATGAGCAGTTCTTC.

This chain uses TRBV29-1 with TRBJ2-5; 7 bases line up with TRBD1. V lost 0 bases and J lost 11; bases outside the gene matches: 21. Germline CDR1 reads SQVTM; CDR2 reads ANQGSEA. The CDR3 has 17 residues. CDR3 sequence: CSVEDRDNRGSHNEQYF. The CDR3 DNA is TGCAGCGTTGAAGATCGGGATAACAGGGGTTCCCACAATGAGCAGTACTTC.

In this sample, this clonotype turned up many times. The CDR3 reads CASSIRTPISYGYTF. The CDR3 bases are TGTGCCAGCAGCATAAGGACCCCGATCAGCTATGGCTACACCTTC. This chain connects TRBV7-9 to TRBJ1-2; D uncertain. Germline lookup yields CDR1 SEHNR and CDR2 FQNEAQ (reference sequence). The CDR3 covers 15 residues. Trimming removed 5 bases from V and 4 bases from J, with 17 bases in between. Full variable domain (remainder filled in from reference TRBV7-9 and TRBJ1-2): DTGVSQNPRHKITKRGQNVTFRCDPISEHNRLYWYRQTLGQGPEFLTYFQNEAQLEKSRLLSDRFSAERPKGSFSTLEIQRTEQGDSAMYLCASSIRTPISYGYTFGSGTRLTVV.

The chain combines TRBV12-3 or TRBV12-4 with TRBJ1-2; TRBD1 is a possible D gene (5 bases). Trimming left V 8 bases short and J 4 bases short, with 23 bases between. CDR3 length: 16 amino acids. In nucleotides, the CDR3 is TGTGCCAGCCGCGTGGACACTCAACTACATGGCTATGGCTACACCTTC. Encoded protein: CASRVDTQLHGYGYTF.

V usage is TRBV10-2 and J usage is TRBJ2-1; 10 positions agree with TRBD2. The V segment lost 8 bases and the J segment 4 bases; nucleotides outside the gene matches: 8. Germline CDR1 and CDR2: WSHSY and SAAADI. The CDR3 contains 15 residues. CDR3 region: CASGLTAGGYNEQFF. As DNA, the CDR3 is TGCGCCAGCGGGCTAACAGCGGGAGGGTACAATGAGCAGTTCTTC.

The chain combines TRBV5-1 with TRBJ2-5; D may be TRBD1 or TRBD2 (6 bases each). TRBJ2-7 explains the end of the DNA better; the J call may be wrong. Germline V gene sequence: CDR1 SGHRS, CDR2 YFSETQ. This CDR3 is 14 amino acids long. Written as DNA, the CDR3 is TGCGCCAGCAGCTTGGTTCCGGGGGCTAACGAGCAGTACTTC. Protein product: CASSLVPGANEQYF.

Comment on this clonotype: A read error may explain this, as a much larger clone is one base away. J is TRBJ2-1 and V is TRBV7-2; D may be TRBD2 (6 bases). The CDR3 is 15 residues long. V lost 2 bases and J 4 bases, leaving 12 bases between the germline ends. Germline CDR1 SGHTA, CDR2 FQGNSA. CDR3 coding DNA: TGTGCCAGCAGCTTACTAGTGGGGAGGTACAATGAGCAGTTCTTC. Its protein is CASSLLVGRYNEQFF.

This clonotype was seen a handful of times. This chain connects TRBV2 to TRBJ1-6; D uncertain. V lost 0 bases, J lost 8 bases, and 8 bases lay in between. The length of the CDR3 is 14 residues. From germline, CDR1 is SNHLY and CDR2 FYNNEI. The CDR3 DNA reads TGTGCCAGCAGTGAAGCTGGGTTTTATTCACCCCTCCACTTT. Protein sequence: CASSEAGFYSPLHF.